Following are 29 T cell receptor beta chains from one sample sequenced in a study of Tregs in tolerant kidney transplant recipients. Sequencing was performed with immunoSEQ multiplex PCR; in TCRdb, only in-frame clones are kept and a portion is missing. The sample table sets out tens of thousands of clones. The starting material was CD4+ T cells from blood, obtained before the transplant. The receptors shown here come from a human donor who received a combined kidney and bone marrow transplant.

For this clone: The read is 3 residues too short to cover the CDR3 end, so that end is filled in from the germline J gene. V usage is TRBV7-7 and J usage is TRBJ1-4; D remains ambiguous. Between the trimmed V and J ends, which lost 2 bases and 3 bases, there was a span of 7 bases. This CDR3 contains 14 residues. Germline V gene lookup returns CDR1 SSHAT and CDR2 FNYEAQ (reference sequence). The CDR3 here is CASSLSEANEKLFF. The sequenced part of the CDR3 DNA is TGTGCCAGCAGCTTAAGTGAGGCTAATGAAAAA.

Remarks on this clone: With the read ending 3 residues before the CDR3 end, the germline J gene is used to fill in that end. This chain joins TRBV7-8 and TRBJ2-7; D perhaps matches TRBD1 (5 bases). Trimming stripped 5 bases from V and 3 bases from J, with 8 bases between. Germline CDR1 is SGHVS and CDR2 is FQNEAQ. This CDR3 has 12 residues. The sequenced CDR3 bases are TGTGCCAGCAGCCGACAGAGCTACGAG. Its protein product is CASSRQSYE. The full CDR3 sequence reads CASSRQSYEQYF.

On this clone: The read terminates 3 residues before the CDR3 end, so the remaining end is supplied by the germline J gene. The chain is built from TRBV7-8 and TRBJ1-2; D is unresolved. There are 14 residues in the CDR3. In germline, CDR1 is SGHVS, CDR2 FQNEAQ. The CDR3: CASSLAATSGGYTF. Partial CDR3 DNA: TGTGCCAGCAGCTTAGCGGCCACCTCCGGGGGC.

This chain's CDR3 is CASRTRGGGDTQYF. Incomplete CDR3 DNA: TGTGCCAGCAGGACACGGGGGGGAGGGGATACG. The rearrangement joins TRBV2 to TRBJ2-3, with 8 bases identical to TRBD2. The read stops 3 residues short of the end of the CDR3; the missing end is completed from the germline J gene. In germline, CDR1 is SNHLY, CDR2 FYNNEI. This CDR3 is built from 14 residues. V gave up 6 bases and J gave up 6 bases; unmatched junction bases: 8.

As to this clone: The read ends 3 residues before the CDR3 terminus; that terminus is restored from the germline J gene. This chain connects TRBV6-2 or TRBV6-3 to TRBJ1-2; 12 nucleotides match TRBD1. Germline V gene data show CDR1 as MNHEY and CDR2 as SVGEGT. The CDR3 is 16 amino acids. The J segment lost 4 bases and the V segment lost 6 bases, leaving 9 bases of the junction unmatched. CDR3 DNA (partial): TGTGCCAGCAGGTCCGGGACAGGGGGCCTTGGCTATGGC. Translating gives CASRSGTGGLGYG. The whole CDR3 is CASRSGTGGLGYGYTF.

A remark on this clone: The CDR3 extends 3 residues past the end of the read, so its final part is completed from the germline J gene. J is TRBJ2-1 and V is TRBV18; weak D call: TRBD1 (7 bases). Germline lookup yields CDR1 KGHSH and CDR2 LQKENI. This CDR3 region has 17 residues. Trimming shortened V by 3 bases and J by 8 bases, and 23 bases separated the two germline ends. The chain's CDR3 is CASSPVPGGTHGDEQFF. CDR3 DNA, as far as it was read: TGTGCCAGCTCACCGGTTCCAGGGGGGACTCACGGAGATGAG. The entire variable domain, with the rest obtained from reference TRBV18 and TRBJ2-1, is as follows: NAGVMQNPRHLVRRRGQEARLRCSPMKGHSHVYWYRQLPEEGLKFMVYLQKENIIDESGMPKERFSAEFPKEGPSILRIQQVVRGDSAAYFCASSPVPGGTHGDEQFFGPGTRLTVL.

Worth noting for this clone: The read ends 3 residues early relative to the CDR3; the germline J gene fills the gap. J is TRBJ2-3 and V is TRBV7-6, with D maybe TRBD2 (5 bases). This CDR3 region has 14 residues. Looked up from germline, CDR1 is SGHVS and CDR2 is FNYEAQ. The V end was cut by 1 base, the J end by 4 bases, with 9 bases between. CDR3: CASSLGGFADTQYF. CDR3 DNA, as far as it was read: TGTGCCAGCAGCTTAGGAGGGTTCGCAGATACG.

The CDR3 is CASSVVGGGETQYF. The sequenced part of the CDR3 DNA is TGTGCCAGCAGTGTGGTTGGTGGGGGGGAGACC. V is TRBV2 and J is TRBJ2-5; weak D call: TRBD2 (6 bases). The read ends 3 residues before the CDR3 terminus; that terminus is restored from the germline J gene. Trimming took 4 bases from V and 5 from J, leaving 14 bases between them. The germline V gene has CDR1 SNHLY and CDR2 FYNNEI. The CDR3 loop spans 14 amino acids.

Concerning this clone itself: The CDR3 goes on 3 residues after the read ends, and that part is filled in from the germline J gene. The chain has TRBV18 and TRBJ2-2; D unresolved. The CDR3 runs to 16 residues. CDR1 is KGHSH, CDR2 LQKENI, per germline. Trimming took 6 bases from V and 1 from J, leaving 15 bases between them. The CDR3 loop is CASSTSVRKNTGELFF. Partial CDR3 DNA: TGTGCCAGCTCTACCAGTGTCAGAAAGAACACCGGGGAG.

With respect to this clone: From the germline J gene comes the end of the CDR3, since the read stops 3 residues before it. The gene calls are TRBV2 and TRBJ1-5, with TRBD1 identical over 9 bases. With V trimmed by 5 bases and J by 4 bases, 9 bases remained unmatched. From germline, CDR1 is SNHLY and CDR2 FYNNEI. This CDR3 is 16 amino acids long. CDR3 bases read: TGTGCCAGCAGTCCCCGACGGGACAGGGCTAATCAGCCC. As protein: CASSPRRDRANQP. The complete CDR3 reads CASSPRRDRANQPQHF.

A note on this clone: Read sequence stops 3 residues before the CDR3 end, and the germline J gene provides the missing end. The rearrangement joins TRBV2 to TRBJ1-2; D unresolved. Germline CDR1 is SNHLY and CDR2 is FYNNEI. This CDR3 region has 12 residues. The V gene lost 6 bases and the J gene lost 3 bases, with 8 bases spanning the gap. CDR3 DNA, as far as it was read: TGTGCCAGCAGCGCCCCGGACTATGGC. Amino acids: CASSAPDYG. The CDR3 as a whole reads CASSAPDYGYTF. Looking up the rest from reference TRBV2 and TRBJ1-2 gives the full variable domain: EPEVTQTPSHQVTQMGQEVILRCVPISNHLYFYWYRQILGQKVEFLVSFYNNEISEKSEIFDDQFSVERPDGSNFTLKIRSTKLEDSAMYFCASSAPDYGYTFGSGTRLTVV.

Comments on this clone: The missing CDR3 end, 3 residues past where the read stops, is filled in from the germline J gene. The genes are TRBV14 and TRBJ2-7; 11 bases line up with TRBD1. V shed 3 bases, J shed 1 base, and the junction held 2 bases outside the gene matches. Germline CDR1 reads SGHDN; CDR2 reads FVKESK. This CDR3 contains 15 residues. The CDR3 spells CASSQDRGLSYEQYF. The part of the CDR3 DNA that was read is TGTGCCAGCAGCCAGGACAGGGGGCTGTCCTACGAG.

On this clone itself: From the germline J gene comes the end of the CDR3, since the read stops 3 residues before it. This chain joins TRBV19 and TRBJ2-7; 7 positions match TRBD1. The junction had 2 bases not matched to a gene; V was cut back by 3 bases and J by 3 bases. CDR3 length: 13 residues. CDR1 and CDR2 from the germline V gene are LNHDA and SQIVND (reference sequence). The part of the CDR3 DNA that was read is TGTGCCAGTAGTATCACAGGGGACTACGAG. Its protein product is CASSITGDYE. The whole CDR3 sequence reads CASSITGDYEQYF.

CDR3 DNA (partial): TGTGCCAGCAGCCTACGGAACCCTCCTAGGACC. As protein: CASSLRNPPRT. The whole CDR3 region reads CASSLRNPPRTQYF. The chain links TRBV7-2 to TRBJ2-5; no definite D call. The DNA ends 3 residues before the CDR3 does, and the rest of the CDR3 is filled in from the germline J gene. This CDR3 is built from 14 residues. The V gene's germline CDR1 is SGHTA and CDR2 FQGNSA. V shed 5 bases and J shed 7 bases, with 17 bases lying between them.

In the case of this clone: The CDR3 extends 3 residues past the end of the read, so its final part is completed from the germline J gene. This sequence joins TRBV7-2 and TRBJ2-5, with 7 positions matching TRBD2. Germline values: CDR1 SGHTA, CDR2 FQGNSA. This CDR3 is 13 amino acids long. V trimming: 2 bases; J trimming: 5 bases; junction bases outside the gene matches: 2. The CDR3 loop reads CASSLWGGETQYF. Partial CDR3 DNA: TGTGCCAGCAGCTTATGGGGGGGGGAGACC.

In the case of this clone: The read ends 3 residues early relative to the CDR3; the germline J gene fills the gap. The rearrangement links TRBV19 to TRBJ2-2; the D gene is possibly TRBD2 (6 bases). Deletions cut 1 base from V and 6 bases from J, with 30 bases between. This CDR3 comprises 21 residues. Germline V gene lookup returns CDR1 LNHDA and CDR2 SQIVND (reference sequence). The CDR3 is CASSIAPIWPGRGKDSGELFF. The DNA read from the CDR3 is TGTGCCAGTAGTATAGCCCCAATATGGCCAGGGCGGGGTAAGGACTCCGGGGAG.

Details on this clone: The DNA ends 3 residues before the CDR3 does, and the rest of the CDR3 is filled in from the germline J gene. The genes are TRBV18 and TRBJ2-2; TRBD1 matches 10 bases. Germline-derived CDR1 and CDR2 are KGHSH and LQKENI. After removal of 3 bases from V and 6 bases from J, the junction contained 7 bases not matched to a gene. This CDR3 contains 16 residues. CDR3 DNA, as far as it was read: TGTGCCAGCTCACCTGCGGACAGGGGGATCCCCGGGGAG. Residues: CASSPADRGIPGE. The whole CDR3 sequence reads CASSPADRGIPGELFF.

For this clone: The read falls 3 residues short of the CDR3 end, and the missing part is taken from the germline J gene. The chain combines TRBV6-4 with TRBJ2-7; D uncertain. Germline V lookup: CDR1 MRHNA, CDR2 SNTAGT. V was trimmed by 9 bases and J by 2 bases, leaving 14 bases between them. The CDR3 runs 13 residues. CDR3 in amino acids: CASDFASTYEQYF. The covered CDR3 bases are TGTGCCAGTGACTTCGCATCCACCTACGAG.

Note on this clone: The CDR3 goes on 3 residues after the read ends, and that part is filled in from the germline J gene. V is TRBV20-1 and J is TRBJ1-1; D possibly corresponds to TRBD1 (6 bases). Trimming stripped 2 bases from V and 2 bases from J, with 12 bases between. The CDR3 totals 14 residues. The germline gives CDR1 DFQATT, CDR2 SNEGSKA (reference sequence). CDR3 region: CSARRDIYNTEAFF. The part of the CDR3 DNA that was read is TGCAGTGCTAGAAGGGACATTTACAACACTGAA.

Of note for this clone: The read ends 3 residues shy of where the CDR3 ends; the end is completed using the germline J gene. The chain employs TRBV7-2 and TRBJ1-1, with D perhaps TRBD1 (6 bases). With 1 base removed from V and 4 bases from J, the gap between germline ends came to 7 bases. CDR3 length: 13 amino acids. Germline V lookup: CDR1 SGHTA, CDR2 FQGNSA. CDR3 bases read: TGTGCCAGCAGCTTAGAACAGGGCACTGAA. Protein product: CASSLEQGTE. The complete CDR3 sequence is CASSLEQGTEAFF.

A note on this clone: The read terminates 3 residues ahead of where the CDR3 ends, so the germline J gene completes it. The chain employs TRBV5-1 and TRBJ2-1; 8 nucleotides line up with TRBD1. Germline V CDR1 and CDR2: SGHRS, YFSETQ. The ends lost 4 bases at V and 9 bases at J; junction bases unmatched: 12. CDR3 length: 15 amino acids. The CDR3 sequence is CASSKTTGQAFEQFF. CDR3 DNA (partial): TGCGCCAGCAGCAAGACTACGGGACAGGCTTTTGAG.

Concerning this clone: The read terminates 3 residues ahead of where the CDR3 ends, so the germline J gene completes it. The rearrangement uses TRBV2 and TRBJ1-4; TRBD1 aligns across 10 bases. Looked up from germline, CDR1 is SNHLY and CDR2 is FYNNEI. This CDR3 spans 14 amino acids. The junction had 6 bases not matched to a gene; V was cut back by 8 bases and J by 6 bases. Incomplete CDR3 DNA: TGTGCCAGCTTTACCGGGACAGGGGATGAAAAA. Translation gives CASFTGTGDEK. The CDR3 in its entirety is CASFTGTGDEKLFF.

The sequenced CDR3 bases are TGTGCCAGCAGCCCCCGGGGGGGGAGCACAGATACG. It is translated as CASSPRGGSTDT. The full CDR3 sequence reads CASSPRGGSTDTQYF. The V and J genes are TRBV7-2 and TRBJ2-3, with 8 bases lining up with TRBD2. Read coverage stops 3 residues before the CDR3 terminus; the germline J gene supplies the remainder. There are 15 residues in the CDR3. The V gene's germline CDR1 is SGHTA and CDR2 FQGNSA. The junction had 4 bases not matched to a gene; V was cut back by 5 bases and J by 0 bases.

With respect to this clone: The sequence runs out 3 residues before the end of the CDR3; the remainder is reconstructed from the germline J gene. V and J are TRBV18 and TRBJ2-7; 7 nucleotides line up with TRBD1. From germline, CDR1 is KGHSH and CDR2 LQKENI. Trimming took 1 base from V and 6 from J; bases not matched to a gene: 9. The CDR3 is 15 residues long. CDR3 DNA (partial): TGTGCCAGCTCACCACAGAGCTACAGGGGCGGCGAG. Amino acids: CASSPQSYRGGE. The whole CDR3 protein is CASSPQSYRGGEQYF.

CDR3 DNA, as far as it was read: TGTGCCTGGAGTGACGGACAGGGCCAAGAGACC. Amino acid sequence: CAWSDGQGQET. The CDR3 reads in full as CAWSDGQGQETQYF. This chain joins TRBV30 and TRBJ2-5; 8 bases are a match to TRBD1. The CDR3 extends 3 residues past the end of the read, so its final part is completed from the germline J gene. Germline assignment: CDR1 GTSNPN and CDR2 SVGIG (reference sequence). The CDR3 consists of 14 residues. V gave up 1 base and J gave up 1 base; unmatched junction bases: 2.

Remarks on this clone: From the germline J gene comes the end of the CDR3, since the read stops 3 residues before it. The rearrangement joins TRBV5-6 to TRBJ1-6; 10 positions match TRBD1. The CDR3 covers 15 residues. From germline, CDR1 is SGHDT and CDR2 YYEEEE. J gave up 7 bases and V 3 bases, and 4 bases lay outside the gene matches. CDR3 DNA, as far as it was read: TGTGCCAGCAGCTCTCGACAGGGGGCGAATTCACCC. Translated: CASSSRQGANSP. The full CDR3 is CASSSRQGANSPLHF.

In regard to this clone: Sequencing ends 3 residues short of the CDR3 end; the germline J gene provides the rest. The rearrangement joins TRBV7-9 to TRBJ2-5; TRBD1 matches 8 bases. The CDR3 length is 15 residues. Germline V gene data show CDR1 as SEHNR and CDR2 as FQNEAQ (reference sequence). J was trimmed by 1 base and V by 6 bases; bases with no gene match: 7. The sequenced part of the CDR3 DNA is TGTGCCAGCAGACCCAGACAGGGGACCCAAGAGACC. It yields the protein CASRPRQGTQET. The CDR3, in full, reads CASRPRQGTQETQYF. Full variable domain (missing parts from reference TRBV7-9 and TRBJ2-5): DTGVSQNPRHKITKRGQNVTFRCDPISEHNRLYWYRQTLGQGPEFLTYFQNEAQLEKSRLLSDRFSAERPKGSFSTLEIQRTEQGDSAMYLCASRPRQGTQETQYFGPGTRLLVL.

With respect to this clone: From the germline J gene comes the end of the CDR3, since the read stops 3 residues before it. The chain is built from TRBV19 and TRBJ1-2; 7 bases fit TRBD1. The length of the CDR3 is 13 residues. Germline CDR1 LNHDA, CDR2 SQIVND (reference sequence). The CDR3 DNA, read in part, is TGTGCCACGACCCGAGGACAGGTCGGGGGC. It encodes CATTRGQVGG. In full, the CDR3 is CATTRGQVGGYTF.

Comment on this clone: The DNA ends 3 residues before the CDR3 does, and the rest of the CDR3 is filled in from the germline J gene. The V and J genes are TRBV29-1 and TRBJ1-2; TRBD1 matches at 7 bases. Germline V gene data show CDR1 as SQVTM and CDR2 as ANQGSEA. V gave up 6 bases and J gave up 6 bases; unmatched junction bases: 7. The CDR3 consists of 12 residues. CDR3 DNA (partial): TGCAGCGTCAGACACCAGGGGGATGGC. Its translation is CSVRHQGDG. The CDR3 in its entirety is CSVRHQGDGYTF. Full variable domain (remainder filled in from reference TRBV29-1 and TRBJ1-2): SAVISQKPSRDICQRGTSLTIQCQVDSQVTMMFWYRQQPGQSLTLIATANQGSEATYESGFVIDKFPISRPNLTFSTLTVSNMSPEDSSIYLCSVRHQGDGYTFGSGTRLTVV.